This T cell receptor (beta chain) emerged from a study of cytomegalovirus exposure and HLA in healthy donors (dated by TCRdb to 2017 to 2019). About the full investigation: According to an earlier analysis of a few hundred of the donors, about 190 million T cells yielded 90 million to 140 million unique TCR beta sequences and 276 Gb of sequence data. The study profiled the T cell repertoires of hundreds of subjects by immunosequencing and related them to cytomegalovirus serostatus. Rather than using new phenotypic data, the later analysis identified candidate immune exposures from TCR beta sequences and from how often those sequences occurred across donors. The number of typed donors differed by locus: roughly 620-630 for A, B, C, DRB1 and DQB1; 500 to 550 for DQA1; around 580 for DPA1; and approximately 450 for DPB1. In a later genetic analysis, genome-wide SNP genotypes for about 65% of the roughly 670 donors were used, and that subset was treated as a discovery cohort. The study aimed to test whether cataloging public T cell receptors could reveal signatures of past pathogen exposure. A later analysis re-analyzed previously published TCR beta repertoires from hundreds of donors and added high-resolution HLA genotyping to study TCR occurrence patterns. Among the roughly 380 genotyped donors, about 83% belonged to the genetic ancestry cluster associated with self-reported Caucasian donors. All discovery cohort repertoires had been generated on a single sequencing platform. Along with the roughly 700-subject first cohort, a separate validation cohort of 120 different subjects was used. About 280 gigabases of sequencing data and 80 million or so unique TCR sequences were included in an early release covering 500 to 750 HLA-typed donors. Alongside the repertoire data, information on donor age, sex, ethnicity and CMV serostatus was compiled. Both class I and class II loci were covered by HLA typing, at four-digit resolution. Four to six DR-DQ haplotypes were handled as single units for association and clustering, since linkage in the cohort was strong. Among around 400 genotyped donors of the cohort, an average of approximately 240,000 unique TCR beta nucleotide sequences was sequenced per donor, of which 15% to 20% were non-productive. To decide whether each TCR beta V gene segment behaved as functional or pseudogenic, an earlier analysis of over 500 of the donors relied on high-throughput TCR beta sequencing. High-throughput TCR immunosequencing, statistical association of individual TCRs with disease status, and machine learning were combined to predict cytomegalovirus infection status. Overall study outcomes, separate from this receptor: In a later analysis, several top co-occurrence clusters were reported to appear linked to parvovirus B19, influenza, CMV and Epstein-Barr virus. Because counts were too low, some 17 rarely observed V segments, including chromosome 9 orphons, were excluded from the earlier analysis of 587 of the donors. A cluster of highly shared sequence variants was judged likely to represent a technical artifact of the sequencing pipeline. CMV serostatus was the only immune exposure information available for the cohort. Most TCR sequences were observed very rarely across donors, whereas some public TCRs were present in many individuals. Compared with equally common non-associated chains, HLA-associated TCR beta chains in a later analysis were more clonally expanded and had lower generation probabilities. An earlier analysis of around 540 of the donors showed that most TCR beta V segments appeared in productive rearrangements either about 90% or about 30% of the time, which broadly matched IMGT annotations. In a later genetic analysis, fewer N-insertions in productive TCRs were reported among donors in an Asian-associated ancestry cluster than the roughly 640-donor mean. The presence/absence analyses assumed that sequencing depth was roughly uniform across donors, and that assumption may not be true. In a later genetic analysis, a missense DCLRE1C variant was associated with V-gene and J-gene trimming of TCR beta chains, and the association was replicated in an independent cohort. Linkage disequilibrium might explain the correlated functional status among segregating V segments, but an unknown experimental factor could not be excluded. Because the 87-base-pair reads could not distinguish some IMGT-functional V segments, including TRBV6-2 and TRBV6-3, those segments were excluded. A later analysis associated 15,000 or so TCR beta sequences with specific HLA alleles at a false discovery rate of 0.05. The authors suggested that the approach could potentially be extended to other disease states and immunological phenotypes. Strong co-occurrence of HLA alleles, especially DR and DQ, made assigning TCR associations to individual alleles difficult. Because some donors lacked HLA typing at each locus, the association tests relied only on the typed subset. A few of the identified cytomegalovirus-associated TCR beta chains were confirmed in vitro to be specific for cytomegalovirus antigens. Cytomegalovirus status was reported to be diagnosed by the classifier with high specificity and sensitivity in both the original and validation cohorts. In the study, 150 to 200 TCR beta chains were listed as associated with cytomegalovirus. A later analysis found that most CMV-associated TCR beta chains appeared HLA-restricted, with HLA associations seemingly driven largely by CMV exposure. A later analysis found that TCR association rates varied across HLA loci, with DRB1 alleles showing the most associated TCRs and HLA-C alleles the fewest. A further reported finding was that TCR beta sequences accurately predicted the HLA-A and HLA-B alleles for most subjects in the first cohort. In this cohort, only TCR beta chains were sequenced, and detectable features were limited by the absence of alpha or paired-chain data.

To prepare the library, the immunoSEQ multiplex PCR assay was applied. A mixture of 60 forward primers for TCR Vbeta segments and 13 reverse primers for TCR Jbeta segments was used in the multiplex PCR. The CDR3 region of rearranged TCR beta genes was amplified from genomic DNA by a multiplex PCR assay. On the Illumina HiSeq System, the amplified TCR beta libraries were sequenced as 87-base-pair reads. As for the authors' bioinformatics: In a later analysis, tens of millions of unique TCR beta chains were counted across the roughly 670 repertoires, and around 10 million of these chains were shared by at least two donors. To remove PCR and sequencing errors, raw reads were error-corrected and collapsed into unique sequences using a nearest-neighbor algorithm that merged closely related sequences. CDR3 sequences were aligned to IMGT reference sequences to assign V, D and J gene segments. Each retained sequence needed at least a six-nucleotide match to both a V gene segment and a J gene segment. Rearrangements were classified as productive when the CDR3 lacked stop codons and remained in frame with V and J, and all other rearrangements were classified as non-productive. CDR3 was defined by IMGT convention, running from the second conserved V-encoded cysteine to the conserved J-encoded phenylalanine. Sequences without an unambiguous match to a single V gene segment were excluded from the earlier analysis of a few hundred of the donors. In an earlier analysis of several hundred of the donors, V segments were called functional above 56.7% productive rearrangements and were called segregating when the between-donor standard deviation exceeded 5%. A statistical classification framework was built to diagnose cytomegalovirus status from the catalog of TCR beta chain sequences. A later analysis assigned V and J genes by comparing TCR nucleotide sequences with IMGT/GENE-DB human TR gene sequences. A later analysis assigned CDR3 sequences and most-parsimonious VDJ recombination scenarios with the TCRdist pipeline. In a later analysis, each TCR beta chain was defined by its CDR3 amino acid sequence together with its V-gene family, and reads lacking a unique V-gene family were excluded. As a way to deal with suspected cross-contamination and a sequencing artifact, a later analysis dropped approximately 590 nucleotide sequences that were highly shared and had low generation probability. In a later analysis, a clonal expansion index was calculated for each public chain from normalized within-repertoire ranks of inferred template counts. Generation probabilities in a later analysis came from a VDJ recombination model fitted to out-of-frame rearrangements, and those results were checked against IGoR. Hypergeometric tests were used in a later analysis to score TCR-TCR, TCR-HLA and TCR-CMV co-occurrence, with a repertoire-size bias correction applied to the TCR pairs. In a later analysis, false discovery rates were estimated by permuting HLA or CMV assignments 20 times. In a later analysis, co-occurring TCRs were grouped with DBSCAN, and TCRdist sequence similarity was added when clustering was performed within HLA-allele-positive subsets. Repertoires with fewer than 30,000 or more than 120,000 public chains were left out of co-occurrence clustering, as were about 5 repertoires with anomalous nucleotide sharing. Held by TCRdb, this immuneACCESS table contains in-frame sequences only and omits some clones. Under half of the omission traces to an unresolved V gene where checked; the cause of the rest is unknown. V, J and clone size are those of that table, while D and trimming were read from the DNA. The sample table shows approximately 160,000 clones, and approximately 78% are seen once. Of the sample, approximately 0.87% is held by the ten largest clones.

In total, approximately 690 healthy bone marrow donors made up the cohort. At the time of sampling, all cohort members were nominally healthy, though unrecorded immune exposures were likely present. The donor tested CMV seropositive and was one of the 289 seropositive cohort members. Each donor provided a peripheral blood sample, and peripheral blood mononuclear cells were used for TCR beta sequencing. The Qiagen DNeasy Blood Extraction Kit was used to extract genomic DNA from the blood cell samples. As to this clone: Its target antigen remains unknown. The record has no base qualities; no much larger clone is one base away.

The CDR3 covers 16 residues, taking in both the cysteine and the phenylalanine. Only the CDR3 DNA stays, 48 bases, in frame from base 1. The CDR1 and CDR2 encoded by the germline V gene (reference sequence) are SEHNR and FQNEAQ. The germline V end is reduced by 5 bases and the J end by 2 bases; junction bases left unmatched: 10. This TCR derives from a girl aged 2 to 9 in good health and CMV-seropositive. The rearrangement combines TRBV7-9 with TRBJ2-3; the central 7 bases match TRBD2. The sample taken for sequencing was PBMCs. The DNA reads TGTGCCAGCAGCCGACTACGGGGAGGGGACACAGATACGCAGTATTTT. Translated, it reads CASSRLRGGDTDTQYF.